Below are 17 T cell receptor beta chains sequenced from a single sample in a study of blood T cell repertoires in COVID-19. Repertoires were generated with immunoSEQ multiplex PCR, while TCRdb's copy carries only in-frame clones and drops some. The sample has about 27,000 clones; over 75% are singletons. The source material was peripheral blood. The receptor source for this set is a woman between 50 and 59 years old with active COVID-19.

The CDR3 is CASSLTGGNTEAFF. For the CDR3, the DNA is TGTGCCAGCAGCCTCACAGGTGGGAACACTGAAGCTTTCTTT. The chain is built from TRBV9 and TRBJ1-1; D may be TRBD1 (5 bases). This CDR3 has 14 amino acids. V dropped 4 bases and J dropped 1 base, with 11 bases sitting between them. Per germline, CDR1 SGDLS and CDR2 YYNGEE.

This clone has just one count. The chain combines TRBV7-8 with TRBJ1-5, with 8 bases matching TRBD1. Germline CDR1 is SGHVS and CDR2 is FQNEAQ. The CDR3 has 14 residues. The V gene end was trimmed by 5 bases and the J gene end by 3 bases; junction bases not matched to a gene: 3. CDR3 coding DNA: TGTGCCAGCAGCGGGACAGGTAACAATCAGCCCCAGCATTTT. It yields the protein CASSGTGNNQPQHF.

This chain uses TRBV6-1 with TRBJ1-5; D is unresolved. The CDR3 sequence is 12 residues long. CDR1 and CDR2 (germline): MNHNS, SASEGT. Trimming took 2 bases from V and 5 from J, leaving 4 bases between them. CDR3 sequence reads: CASSELDQPQHF. The CDR3 region has the DNA TGTGCCAGCAGTGAACTCGATCAGCCCCAGCATTTT.

The chain carries TRBV5-4 and TRBJ2-1; possible D gene TRBD2, 5 bases. V was trimmed by 2 bases and J by 10 bases, leaving 10 bases between them. CDR1 and CDR2 from the germline V gene are SGHNT and YYREEE (reference sequence). The CDR3 covers 12 residues. The CDR3 DNA is TGTGCCAGCAGCTTAGCGGAGACCGAGCAGTTCTTC. Amino acids: CASSLAETEQFF.

This chain uses TRBV5-1 with TRBJ2-7, with TRBD2 matching 12 bases. This CDR3 is built from 17 residues. Trimming cost V 4 bases and J 0 bases; bases outside gene matches: 8. Germline V gives CDR1 SGHRS, CDR2 YFSETQ. DNA of the CDR3: TGCGCCAGCAGCCCCATTCCTAGCGGGAGGGGCTCCTACGAGCAGTACTTC. Its protein product is CASSPIPSGRGSYEQYF.

This chain links TRBV5-3 with TRBJ2-1; tentative D call: TRBD1 (5 bases). TRBV5-3 is an ORF, and what it does is uncertain. This CDR3 comprises 14 residues. V dropped 4 bases and J dropped 5 bases, with 13 bases sitting between them. The CDR3 is CARSRAGPNNEQFF. Written as DNA, the CDR3 is TGTGCCAGAAGCAGGGCAGGGCCCAACAATGAGCAGTTCTTC.

This clone has just one count. The chain joins TRBV9 to TRBJ2-2, with 9 bases matching TRBD1. This CDR3 has 14 amino acids. Trimming at V came to 3 bases and at J to 3 bases, leaving 0 bases not matched to a gene. Germline CDR1 is SGDLS and CDR2 is YYNGEE. Here the CDR3 reads CASSGTGDTGELFF. The DNA of the CDR3 is TGTGCCAGCAGCGGGACAGGGGACACCGGGGAGCTGTTTTTT.

This rearrangement joins TRBV25-1 to TRBJ2-5; D is perhaps TRBD2 (5 bases). The CDR3 is 14 residues long. With 3 bases removed from V and 1 base from J, the gap between germline ends came to 9 bases. Per germline, CDR1 MGHDK and CDR2 SYGVNS. The CDR3: CASSDPGIQETQYF. Here the CDR3 DNA reads TGTGCCAGCAGTGACCCGGGGATCCAAGAGACCCAGTACTTC.

The V gene is TRBV20-1, the J gene TRBJ1-1; no clear D. Germline assignment: CDR1 DFQATT and CDR2 SNEGSKA (reference sequence). Trimming took off 3 bases at V and 2 bases at J, with 13 bases between the two ends. The CDR3 has 14 amino acids. CDR3 nucleotide sequence: TGCAGTGCTAGTCTCACAGCTCTAAACACTGAAGCTTTCTTT. Protein product: CSASLTALNTEAFF.

The J gene is TRBJ1-6, the V gene TRBV7-8, with D uncertain. The V end lost 3 bases, the J end lost 4 bases, and 7 bases lay between the germline ends. Germline V lookup: CDR1 SGHVS, CDR2 FQNEAQ. CDR3 length equals 14 residues. The CDR3 protein is CASSFAGYNSPLHF. Here the CDR3 DNA reads TGTGCCAGCAGCTTTGCGGGGTATAATTCACCCCTCCACTTT.

The genes are TRBV28 and TRBJ2-3; 7 bases align to TRBD2. This CDR3 is built from 13 residues. The V segment lost 1 base and the J segment 11 bases; nucleotides outside the gene matches: 6. Germline CDR1 is MDHEN and CDR2 is SYDVKM. CDR3 in amino acids: CASSLYAGVGQYF. The CDR3 bases are TGTGCCAGCAGTTTATACGCGGGAGTCGGGCAGTATTTT.

The rearrangement links TRBV28 to TRBJ1-1; D gene ambiguous. CDR3 length: 14 amino acids. Germline-derived CDR1 and CDR2 are MDHEN and SYDVKM. V dropped 6 bases and J dropped 2 bases, with 13 bases sitting between them. CDR3 bases: TGTGCCAGCAGCAACGGGGAGTCTAACACTGAAGCTTTCTTT. Its protein product is CASSNGESNTEAFF.

This chain joins TRBV7-3 and TRBJ1-3; possibly TRBD1 for D (5 bases). Deletions cut 0 bases from V and 2 bases from J, with 8 bases between. In germline, CDR1 is SGHTA, CDR2 FQGTGA. The CDR3 contains 15 residues. CDR3 sequence: CASSLTGPPGNTIYF. The CDR3 nucleotides are TGTGCCAGCAGCTTAACGGGGCCGCCTGGAAACACCATATATTTT.

The chain carries TRBV5-1 and TRBJ2-3; 10 bases agree with TRBD2. Germline CDR1 reads SGHRS; CDR2 reads YFSETQ. With 7 bases clipped from V and 2 bases from J, the junction kept 4 bases outside the gene matches. The CDR3 is made up of 14 amino acids. CDR3 coding DNA: TGCGCCAGCGCACTAGCGGGGTTCACAGATACGCAGTATTTT. Translation gives CASALAGFTDTQYF.

The chain employs TRBV5-6 and TRBJ2-1; D ambiguous. The V end was cut by 2 bases, the J end by 5 bases, with 11 bases between. This CDR3 contains 14 residues. Per germline, CDR1 SGHDT and CDR2 YYEEEE. The CDR3 nucleotides are TGTGCCAGCAGCTTATTAACCCGGGACAATGAGCAGTTCTTC. It is translated as CASSLLTRDNEQFF.

CDR3 in DNA: TGTGCCAGCAGTTCGGAGGGACAGGGGATCTCCTACGAGCAGTACTTC. Its translation: CASSSEGQGISYEQYF. This chain joins TRBV28 and TRBJ2-7; 10 nucleotides match TRBD1. The germline V gene has CDR1 MDHEN and CDR2 SYDVKM. Germline trimming cut 4 bases from V and 0 bases from J; bases unmatched to any gene: 6. The CDR3 has 16 residues.

The genes are TRBV9 and TRBJ2-3; 12 bases match TRBD2. The length of the CDR3 is 17 residues. Germline V gives CDR1 SGDLS, CDR2 YYNGEE. V lost 4 bases and J lost 5; bases outside the gene matches: 11. The CDR3, as DNA: TGTGCCAGCAGCACCCGACTAGCGGGAGAGGTAGGAGATACGCAGTATTTT. Protein product: CASSTRLAGEVGDTQYF.